The 5 T cell receptor beta chains below were found in one sample sequenced in a study of CD8 T cells in ankylosing spondylitis. General observations from the study: Characteristic of ankylosing spondylitis blood, it appeared, was a TCR beta motif comprising roughly 8 highly homologous variants.

TCRdb reprocessed the 5' RACE reads via MiXCR and lists one record per CDR3 protein. Of about 840,000 distinct CDR3 sequences listed, about 11% are singletons. The antigens these receptors bind are not known. Sequencing was performed on blood, either unsorted or a sorted T cell fraction (not recorded which). All receptors come from a male donor with ankylosing spondylitis.

This chain connects TRBV7-9 to TRBJ2-7; 9 positions match TRBD1. Germline V gene lookup returns CDR1 SEHNR and CDR2 FQNEAQ (reference sequence). Trimming took 6 bases from V and 4 from J; bases not matched to a gene: 10. This CDR3 region has 15 residues. CDR3 sequence: CASSLITGGAYEQYF. In nucleotides, the CDR3 is TGTGCCAGCAGTTTAATAACAGGGGGCGCGTACGAGCAGTACTTC.

The rearrangement joins TRBV29-1 to TRBJ1-6; 9 nucleotides line up with TRBD1. Trimming took 6 bases from V and 8 from J; bases not matched to a gene: 5. Germline V lookup: CDR1 SQVTM, CDR2 ANQGSEA. The CDR3 spans 13 residues. The CDR3 here is CSVAQGADSPLHF. CDR3 sequence (DNA): TGCAGCGTGGCACAGGGGGCAGATTCACCCCTCCACTTT.

The chain recombines TRBV15 with TRBJ1-1; D is perhaps TRBD1 (6 bases). Germline values: CDR1 LNHNV, CDR2 YYDKDF (reference sequence). Trimming cost V 5 bases and J 2 bases, with 9 bases left between them. CDR3 length: 13 amino acids. CDR3 coding DNA: TGTGCCACCAGCGGACAGATAAACACTGAAGCTTTCTTT. Protein: CATSGQINTEAFF.

This clonotype was picked up a small number of times. The CDR3 loop is CSVETGQGAYEQYF. In DNA form, the CDR3 reads TGCAGCGTTGAGACGGGACAGGGGGCCTACGAGCAGTACTTC. The chain couples TRBV29-1 to TRBJ2-7, with TRBD1 matching over 11 bases. Germline CDR1 reads SQVTM; CDR2 reads ANQGSEA. J lost 2 bases, V lost 3 bases, and 3 bases had no gene match. The CDR3 spans 14 residues.

This clonotype was seen more than once but under ten times. This chain uses TRBV27 with TRBJ2-1, with D perhaps given as TRBD1 or TRBD2 (5 bases each). The CDR3 is 14 amino acids. Germline CDR1 is MNHEY and CDR2 is SMNVEV (reference sequence). V shed 5 bases and J shed 3 bases, with 11 bases lying between them. The CDR3 nucleotides read TGTGCCAGCAGTCGGGACCCAGTCTACAATGAGCAGTTCTTC. It yields the protein CASSRDPVYNEQFF.